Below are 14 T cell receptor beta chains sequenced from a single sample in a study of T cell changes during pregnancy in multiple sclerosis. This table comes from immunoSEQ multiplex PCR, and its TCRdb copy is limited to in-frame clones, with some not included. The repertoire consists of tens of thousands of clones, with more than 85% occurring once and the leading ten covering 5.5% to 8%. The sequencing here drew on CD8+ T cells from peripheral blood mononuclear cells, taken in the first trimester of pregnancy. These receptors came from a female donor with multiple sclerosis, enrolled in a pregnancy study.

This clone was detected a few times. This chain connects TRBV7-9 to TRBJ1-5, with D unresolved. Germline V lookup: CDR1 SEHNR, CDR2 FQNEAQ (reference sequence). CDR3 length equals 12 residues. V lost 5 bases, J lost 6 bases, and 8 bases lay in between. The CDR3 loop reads CASSESGQPQHF. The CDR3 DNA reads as TGTGCCAGCAGCGAGTCGGGTCAGCCCCAGCATTTT.

The CDR3 loop reads CATAILLTSTDTQYF. CDR3 DNA: TGTGCCACCGCGATTCTGCTGACTAGCACAGATACGCAGTATTTT. V is TRBV10-3 and J is TRBJ2-3; D gene unclear. Germline CDR1 and CDR2: ENHRY and SYGVKD. This CDR3 comprises 15 residues. Trimming took 10 bases from V and 0 from J, leaving 17 bases between them.

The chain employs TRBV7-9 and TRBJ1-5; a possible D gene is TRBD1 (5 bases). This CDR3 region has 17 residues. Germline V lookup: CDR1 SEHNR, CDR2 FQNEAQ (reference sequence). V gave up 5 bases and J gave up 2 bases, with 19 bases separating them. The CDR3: CASSPDAGAKGNQPQHF. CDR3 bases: TGTGCCAGCAGCCCCGACGCTGGGGCGAAGGGCAATCAGCCCCAGCATTTT. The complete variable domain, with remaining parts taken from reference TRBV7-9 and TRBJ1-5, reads DTGVSQNPRHKITKRGQNVTFRCDPISEHNRLYWYRQTLGQGPEFLTYFQNEAQLEKSRLLSDRFSAERPKGSFSTLEIQRTEQGDSAMYLCASSPDAGAKGNQPQHFGDGTRLSIL.

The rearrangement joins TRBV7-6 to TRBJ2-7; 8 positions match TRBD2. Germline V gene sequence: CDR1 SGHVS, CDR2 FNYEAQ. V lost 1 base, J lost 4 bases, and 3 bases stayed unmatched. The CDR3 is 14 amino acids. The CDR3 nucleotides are TGTGCCAGCAGCTTAGGCGGGAGGCAATACGAGCAGTACTTC. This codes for CASSLGGRQYEQYF.

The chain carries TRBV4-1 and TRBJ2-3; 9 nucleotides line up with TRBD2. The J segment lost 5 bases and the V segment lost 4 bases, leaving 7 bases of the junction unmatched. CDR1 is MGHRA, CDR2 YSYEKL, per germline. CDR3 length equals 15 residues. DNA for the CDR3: TGCGCCAGCAGCCGGCGGGAGGGGGCCGAAGATACGCAGTATTTT. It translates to CASSRREGAEDTQYF.

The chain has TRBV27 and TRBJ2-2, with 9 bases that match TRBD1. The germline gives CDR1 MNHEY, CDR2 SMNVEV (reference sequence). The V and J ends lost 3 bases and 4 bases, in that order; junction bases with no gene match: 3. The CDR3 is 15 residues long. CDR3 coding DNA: TGTGCCAGCAGTTTGGGACAGGGTCGCACCGGGGAGCTGTTTTTT. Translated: CASSLGQGRTGELFF.

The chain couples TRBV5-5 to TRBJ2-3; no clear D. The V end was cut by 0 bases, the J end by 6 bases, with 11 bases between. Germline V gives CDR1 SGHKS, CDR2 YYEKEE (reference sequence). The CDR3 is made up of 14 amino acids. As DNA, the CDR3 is TGTGCCAGCAGCTTGGACAGTCTTCTGGATACGCAGTATTTT. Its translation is CASSLDSLLDTQYF. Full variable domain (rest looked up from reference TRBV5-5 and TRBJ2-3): DAGVTQSPTHLIKTRGQQVTLRCSPISGHKSVSWYQQVLGQGPQFIFQYYEKEERGRGNFPDRFSARQFPNYSSELNVNALLLGDSALYLCASSLDSLLDTQYFGPGTRLTVL.

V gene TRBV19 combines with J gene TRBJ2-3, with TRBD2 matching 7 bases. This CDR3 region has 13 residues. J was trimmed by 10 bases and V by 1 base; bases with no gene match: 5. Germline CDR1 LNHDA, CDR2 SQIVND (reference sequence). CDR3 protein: CASSIVSGGAQYF. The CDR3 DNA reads TGTGCCAGTAGTATAGTGTCGGGGGGTGCGCAGTATTTT. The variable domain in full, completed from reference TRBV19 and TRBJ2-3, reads DGGITQSPKYLFRKEGQNVTLSCEQNLNHDAMYWYRQDPGQGLRLIYYSQIVNDFQKGDIAEGYSVSREKKESFPLTVTSAQKNPTAFYLCASSIVSGGAQYFGPGTRLTVL.

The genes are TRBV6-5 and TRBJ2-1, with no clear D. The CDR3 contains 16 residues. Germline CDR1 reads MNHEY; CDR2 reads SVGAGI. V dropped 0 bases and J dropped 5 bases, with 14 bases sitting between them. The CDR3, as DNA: TGTGCCAGCAGTTACTCGTCCTTGAGTTCGAACAATGAGCAGTTCTTC. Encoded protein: CASSYSSLSSNNEQFF.

In DNA form, the CDR3 reads TGTGCCAGCAGCGGCAGGGGGCTGGGAAACACCATATATTTT. Its translation: CASSGRGLGNTIYF. The chain combines TRBV5-4 with TRBJ1-3; 8 bases fit TRBD1. The CDR3 totals 14 residues. V shed 4 bases, J shed 4 bases, and the junction held 4 bases outside the gene matches. Germline values: CDR1 SGHNT, CDR2 YYREEE (reference sequence).

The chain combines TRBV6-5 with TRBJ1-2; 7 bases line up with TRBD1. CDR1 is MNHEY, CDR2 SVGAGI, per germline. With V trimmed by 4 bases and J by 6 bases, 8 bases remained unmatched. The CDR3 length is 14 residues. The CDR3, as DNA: TGTGCCAGCAGTTCAGGGACAGACGTACATGGCTACACCTTC. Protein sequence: CASSSGTDVHGYTF.

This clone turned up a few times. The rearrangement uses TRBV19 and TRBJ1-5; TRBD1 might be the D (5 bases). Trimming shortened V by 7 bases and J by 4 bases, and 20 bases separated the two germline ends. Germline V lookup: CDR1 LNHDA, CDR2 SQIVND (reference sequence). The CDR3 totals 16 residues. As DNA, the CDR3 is TGTGCCAGTAAACCGGGGGGTCTGTTAGCGAATCAGCCCCAGCATTTT. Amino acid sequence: CASKPGGLLANQPQHF.

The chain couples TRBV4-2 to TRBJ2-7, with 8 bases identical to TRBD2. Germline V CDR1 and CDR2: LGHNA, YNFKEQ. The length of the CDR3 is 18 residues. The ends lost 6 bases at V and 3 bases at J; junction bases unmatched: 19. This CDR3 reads CASSPSQGFETSDYEQYF. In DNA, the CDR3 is TGTGCCAGCAGTCCAAGCCAAGGGTTTGAGACTAGCGACTACGAGCAGTACTTC.

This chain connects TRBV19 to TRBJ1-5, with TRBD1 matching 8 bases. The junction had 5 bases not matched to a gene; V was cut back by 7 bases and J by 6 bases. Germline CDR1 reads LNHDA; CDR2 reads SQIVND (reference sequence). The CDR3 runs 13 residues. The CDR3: CASTDREAQPQHF. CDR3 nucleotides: TGTGCCAGTACGGACAGGGAGGCTCAGCCCCAGCATTTT.